This T cell receptor (beta chain) was retrieved from a study of blood T cell repertoires in COVID-19. About the study: Spain, Italy and the United States supplied samples that represented acute and convalescent COVID-19. The analysed material was cDNA or gDNA that came from T cells, B-cell-depleted T cells, or PBMCs.

Authors' processing steps: Using reference gene primer amplification, nucleated cell counts were estimated. Repertoires were generated with immunoSEQ multiplex PCR, while TCRdb's copy carries only in-frame clones and drops some. That table gives V, J and clone size, and the DNA gave D and trimming. The sample records about 290,000 clones, around 90% being singletons. Between the trimmed V and J ends, which lost 3 bases and 3 bases, there was a span of 8 bases. The germline gives CDR1 KGHDR, CDR2 SFDVKD. The CDR3 spans 13 residues. This clone has a single count. Material: peripheral blood. This sequence joins TRBV24-1 and TRBJ2-7; possible D gene TRBD1, 5 bases. The sequence derives from a woman in her thirties or forties who had recovered from COVID-19. CDR3 DNA: TGTGCCACCAGTGATGGGGCAGGCTACGAGCAGTACTTC. It specifies CATSDGAGYEQYF.